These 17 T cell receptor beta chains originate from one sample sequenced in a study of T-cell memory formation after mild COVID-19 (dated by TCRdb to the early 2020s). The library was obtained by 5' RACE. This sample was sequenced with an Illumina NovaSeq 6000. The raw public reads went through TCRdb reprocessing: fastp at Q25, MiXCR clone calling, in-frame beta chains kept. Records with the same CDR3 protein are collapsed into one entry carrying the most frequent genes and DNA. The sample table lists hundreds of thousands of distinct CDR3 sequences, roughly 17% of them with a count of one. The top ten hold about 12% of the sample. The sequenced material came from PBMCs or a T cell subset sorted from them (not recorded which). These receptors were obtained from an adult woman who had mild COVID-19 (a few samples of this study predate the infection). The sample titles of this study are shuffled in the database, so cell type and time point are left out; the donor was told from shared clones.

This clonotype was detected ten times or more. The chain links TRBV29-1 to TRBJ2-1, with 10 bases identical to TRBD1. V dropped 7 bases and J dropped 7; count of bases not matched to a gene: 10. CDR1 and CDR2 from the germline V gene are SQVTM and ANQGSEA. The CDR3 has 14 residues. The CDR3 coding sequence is TGCAGCGCCTCTAGGACAGGGGGTTCGAATGAGCAGTTCTTC. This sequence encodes CSASRTGGSNEQFF.

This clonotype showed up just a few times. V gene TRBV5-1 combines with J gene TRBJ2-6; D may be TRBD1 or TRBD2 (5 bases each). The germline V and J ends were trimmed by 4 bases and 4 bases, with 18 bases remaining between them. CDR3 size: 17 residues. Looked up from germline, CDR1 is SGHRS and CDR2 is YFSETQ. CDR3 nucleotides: TGCGCCAGCAGCGCCCAAGCAGGGACCTCAGGGGCCAACGTCCTGACTTTC. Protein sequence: CASSAQAGTSGANVLTF.

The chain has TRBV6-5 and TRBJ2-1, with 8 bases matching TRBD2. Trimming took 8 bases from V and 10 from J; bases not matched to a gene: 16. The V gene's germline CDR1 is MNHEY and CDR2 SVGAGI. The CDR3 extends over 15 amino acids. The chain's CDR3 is CASSTPYREGNEQFF. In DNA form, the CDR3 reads TGTGCCAGCTCCACCCCCTACCGGGAGGGTAACGAGCAGTTCTTC.

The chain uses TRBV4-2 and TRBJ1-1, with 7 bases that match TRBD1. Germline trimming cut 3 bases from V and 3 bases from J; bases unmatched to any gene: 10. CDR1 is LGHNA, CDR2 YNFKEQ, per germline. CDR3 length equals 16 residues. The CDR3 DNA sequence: TGTGCCAGCAGCCACGCACAGGGGCTTCGGGACACTGAAGCTTTCTTT. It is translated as CASSHAQGLRDTEAFF.

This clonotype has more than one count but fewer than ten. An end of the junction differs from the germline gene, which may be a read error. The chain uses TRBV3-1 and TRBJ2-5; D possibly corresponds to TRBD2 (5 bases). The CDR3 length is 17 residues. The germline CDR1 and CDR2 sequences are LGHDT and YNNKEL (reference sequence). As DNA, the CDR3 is TGTGCCAGCAGCAAAGAGGGCGCGATCCGACTGCAAGAGACCCAGTACTTC. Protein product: CASSKEGAIRLQETQYF.

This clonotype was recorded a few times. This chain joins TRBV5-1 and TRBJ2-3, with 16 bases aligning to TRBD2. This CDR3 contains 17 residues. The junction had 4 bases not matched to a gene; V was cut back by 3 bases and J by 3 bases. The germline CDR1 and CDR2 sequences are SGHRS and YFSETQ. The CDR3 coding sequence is TGCGCCAGCAGCTCGGGACTAGCGGGGGGGCAGACAGATACGCAGTATTTT. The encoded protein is CASSSGLAGGQTDTQYF.

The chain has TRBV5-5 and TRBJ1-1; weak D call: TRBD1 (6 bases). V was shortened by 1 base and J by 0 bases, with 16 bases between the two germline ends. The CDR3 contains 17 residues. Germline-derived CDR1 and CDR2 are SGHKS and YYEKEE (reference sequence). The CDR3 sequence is CASSLTPSQGLNTEAFF. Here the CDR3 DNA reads TGTGCCAGCAGCTTGACCCCGTCACAGGGACTGAACACTGAAGCTTTCTTT.

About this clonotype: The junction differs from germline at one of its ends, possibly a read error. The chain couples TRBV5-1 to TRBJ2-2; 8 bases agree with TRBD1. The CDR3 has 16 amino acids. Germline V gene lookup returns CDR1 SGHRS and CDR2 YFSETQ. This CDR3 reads CASRLEGQVATGELFF. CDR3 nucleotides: TGCGCCAGCAGGTTGGAGGGACAGGTAGCCACCGGGGAGCTGTTTTTT.

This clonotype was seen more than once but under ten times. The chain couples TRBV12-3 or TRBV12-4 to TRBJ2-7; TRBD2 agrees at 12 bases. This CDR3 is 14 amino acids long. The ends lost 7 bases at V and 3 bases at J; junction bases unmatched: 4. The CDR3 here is CASTGTSGRYEQYF. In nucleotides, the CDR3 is TGTGCCAGCACCGGGACTAGCGGGCGCTACGAGCAGTACTTC.

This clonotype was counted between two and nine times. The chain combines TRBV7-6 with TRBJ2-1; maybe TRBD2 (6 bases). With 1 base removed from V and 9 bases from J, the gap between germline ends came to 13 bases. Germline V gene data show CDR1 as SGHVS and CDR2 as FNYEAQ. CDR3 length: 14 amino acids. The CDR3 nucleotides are TGTGCCAGCAGCTTAGACGGGGGATCGGGTGAGCAGTTCTTC. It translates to CASSLDGGSGEQFF.

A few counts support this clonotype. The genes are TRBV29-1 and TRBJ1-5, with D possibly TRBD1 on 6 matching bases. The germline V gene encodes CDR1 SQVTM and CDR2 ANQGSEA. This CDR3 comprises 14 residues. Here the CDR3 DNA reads TGCACCCAAGCCGCGGACAGCAGCAATCAGCCCCAGCATTTT. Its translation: CTQAADSSNQPQHF.

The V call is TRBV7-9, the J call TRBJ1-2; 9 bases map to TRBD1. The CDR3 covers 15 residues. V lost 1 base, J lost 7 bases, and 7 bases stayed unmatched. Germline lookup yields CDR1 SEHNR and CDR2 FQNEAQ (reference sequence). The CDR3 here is CASSLGRTGDVGYTF. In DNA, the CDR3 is TGTGCCAGCAGCTTAGGAAGGACAGGGGACGTTGGCTACACCTTC.

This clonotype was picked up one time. As DNA, the CDR3 is TGTGCCAGCCGAGCAGGGCAGGCGGGTGGCTACACCTTC. Its protein product is CASRAGQAGGYTF. V and J are TRBV7-6 and TRBJ1-2, with D perhaps matching TRBD1 (5 bases). The V end was cut by 8 bases, the J end by 7 bases, with 17 bases between. The germline gives CDR1 SGHVS, CDR2 FNYEAQ. The CDR3 spans 13 residues.

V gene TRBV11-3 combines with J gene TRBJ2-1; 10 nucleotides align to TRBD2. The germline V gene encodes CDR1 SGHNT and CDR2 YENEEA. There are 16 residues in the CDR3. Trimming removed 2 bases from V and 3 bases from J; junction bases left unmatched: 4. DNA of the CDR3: TGTGCCAGCAGCTTAATAGCGGGGGGTTACTACAATGAGCAGTTCTTC. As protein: CASSLIAGGYYNEQFF.

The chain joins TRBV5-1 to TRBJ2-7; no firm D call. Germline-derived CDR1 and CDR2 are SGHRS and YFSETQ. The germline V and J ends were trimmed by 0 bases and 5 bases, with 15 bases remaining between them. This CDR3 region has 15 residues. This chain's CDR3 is CASSLGAGPHDEQYF. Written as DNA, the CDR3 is TGCGCCAGCAGCTTGGGGGCAGGACCCCACGACGAGCAGTACTTC.

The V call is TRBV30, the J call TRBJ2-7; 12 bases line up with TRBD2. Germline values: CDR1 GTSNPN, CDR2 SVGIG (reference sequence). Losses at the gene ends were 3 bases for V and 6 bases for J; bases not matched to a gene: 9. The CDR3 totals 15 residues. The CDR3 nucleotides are TGTGCCTGGAGAGCCCCTAGCGGGGGGGCTCTCGAGCAGTACTTC. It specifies CAWRAPSGGALEQYF. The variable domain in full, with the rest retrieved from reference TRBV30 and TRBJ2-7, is SQTIHQWPATLVQPVGSPLSLECTVEGTSNPNLYWYRQAAGRGLQLLFYSVGIGQISSEVPQNLSASRPQDRQFILSSKKLLLSDSGFYLCAWRAPSGGALEQYFGPGTRLTVT.

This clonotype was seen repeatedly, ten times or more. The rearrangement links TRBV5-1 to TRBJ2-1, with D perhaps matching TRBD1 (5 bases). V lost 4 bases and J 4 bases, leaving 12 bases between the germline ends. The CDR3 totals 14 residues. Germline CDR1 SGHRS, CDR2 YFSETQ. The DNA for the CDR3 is TGCGCCAGCAGCCCAGGGTGGGCATACAATGAGCAGTTCTTC. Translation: CASSPGWAYNEQFF.